The T cell receptor (beta chain) described here comes from a study of shared clonotypes between healthy human individuals. Study-wide points: Across a few donors, naive CD4 shared 5% to 6%, naive CD8 about 3.2%, memory CD4 more than 2%, memory CD8 0.4% to 0.5%. The genetic and exposure-history diversity represented was limited by few donors.

Worth noting for this clone: What it binds is not known.

The authors ran the assay at deep level. Profiling relied on immunoSEQ multiplex PCR, and the TCRdb table lists in-frame clones only, not all of them. The sample has 1.5 million to 2.5 million clones; about 95% are singletons. Terminally differentiated effector memory CD45RA+ cells were left out of the naive CD8 fraction, which was CD45RO-negative and positively selected for CCR7. This receptor was taken from a man younger than 35 in good health. Sequencing was done on a sample of naive CD8+ T cells sorted from blood.

CDR3 in amino acids: CASSHGRTSGNEQFF. CDR3 nucleotide sequence: TGCGCCAGCAGCCATGGCCGGACTAGCGGCAATGAGCAGTTCTTC. This chain joins TRBV4-1 and TRBJ2-1; the match to TRBD2 covers 10 bases. With 3 bases clipped from V and 6 bases from J, the junction kept 5 bases outside the gene matches. Germline CDR1 is MGHRA and CDR2 is YSYEKL. CDR3 length: 15 amino acids.